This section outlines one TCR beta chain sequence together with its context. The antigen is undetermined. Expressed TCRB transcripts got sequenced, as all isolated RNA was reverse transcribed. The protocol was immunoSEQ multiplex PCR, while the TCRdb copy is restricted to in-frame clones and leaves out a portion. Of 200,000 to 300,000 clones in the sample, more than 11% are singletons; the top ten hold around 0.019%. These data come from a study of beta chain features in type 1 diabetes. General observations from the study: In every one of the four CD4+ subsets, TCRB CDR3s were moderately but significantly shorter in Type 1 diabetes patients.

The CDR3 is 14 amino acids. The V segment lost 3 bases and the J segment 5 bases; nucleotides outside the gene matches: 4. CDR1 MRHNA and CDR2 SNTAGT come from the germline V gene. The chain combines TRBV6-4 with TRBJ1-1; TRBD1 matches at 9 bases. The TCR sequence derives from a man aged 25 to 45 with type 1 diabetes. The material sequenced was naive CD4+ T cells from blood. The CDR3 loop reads CASSEGTGTTEAFF. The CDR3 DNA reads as TGTGCCAGCAGTGAGGGGACAGGGACGACTGAAGCTTTCTTT.